The 24 T cell receptor beta chains given below trace back to one sample, sequenced in a study of cytomegalovirus exposure and HLA in healthy donors listed by TCRdb under 2017. The library was made by the immunoSEQ multiplex PCR assay. A mixture of 60 forward primers for TCR Vbeta segments and 13 reverse primers for TCR Jbeta segments was used in the multiplex PCR. In its TCRdb copy, this immuneACCESS table keeps in-frame sequences only and misses some clones. Where compared with another copy, unresolved V genes explain less than half of these, and the others have no known cause. The sample contains around 130,000 clones, approximately 79% of them found a single time. 1.2% of the sample comes from the top ten. The sample comprised PBMCs. The receptors originated from a female donor in good health and CMV-seronegative.

This clone has more than one count but fewer than ten. The chain is built from TRBV5-1 and TRBJ2-5; the match to TRBD1 covers 8 bases. The V and J ends lost 0 bases and 4 bases, in that order; junction bases with no gene match: 8. From germline, CDR1 is SGHRS and CDR2 YFSETQ. This CDR3 spans 16 amino acids. The CDR3 DNA follows: TGCGCCAGCAGCTTGGAAGCCCGGACAGGGCGAGAGACCCAGTACTTC. It specifies CASSLEARTGRETQYF.

The rearrangement links TRBV5-1 to TRBJ1-1; D perhaps matches TRBD1 (5 bases). The germline V gene encodes CDR1 SGHRS and CDR2 YFSETQ. There are 13 residues in the CDR3. The V end lost 7 bases, the J end lost 4 bases, and 14 bases lay between the germline ends. The CDR3 sequence: CASCVVGGTEAFF. The CDR3 DNA is TGCGCCAGCTGTGTGGTGGGGGGCACTGAAGCTTTCTTT.

The chain has TRBV27 and TRBJ2-7, with TRBD2 matching over 11 bases. The germline CDR1 and CDR2 sequences are MNHEY and SMNVEV (reference sequence). The CDR3 totals 16 residues. After removal of 5 bases from V and 2 bases from J, the junction contained 8 bases not matched to a gene. The CDR3 DNA reads TGTGCCAGCAGTGATCTGACTAGCGGGACGACCTACGAGCAGTACTTC. Amino acid sequence: CASSDLTSGTTYEQYF.

There are a few counts of this clone. The V call is TRBV30, the J call TRBJ2-7, with 9 bases that match TRBD2. The germline CDR1 and CDR2 sequences are GTSNPN and SVGIG (reference sequence). The CDR3 loop spans 14 amino acids. V was pared by 6 bases and J by 2 bases, with 8 bases of the junction left unmatched. The CDR3 spells CACLAGLGAYEQYF. CDR3 DNA: TGTGCCTGTCTAGCGGGGCTAGGAGCCTACGAGCAGTACTTC.

In its sample, this clone was seen once. V gene TRBV6-5 combines with J gene TRBJ1-2; TRBD1 is a possible D gene (5 bases). This CDR3 is built from 13 residues. The germline CDR1 and CDR2 sequences are MNHEY and SVGAGI. Trimming shortened V by 2 bases and J by 8 bases, and 12 bases separated the two germline ends. DNA for the CDR3: TGTGCCAGCAGTTACGAGGGGACTGGCGGCTACACCTTC. Amino acids: CASSYEGTGGYTF.

The V call is TRBV10-2, the J call TRBJ1-4; possible D gene TRBD1, 6 bases. Looked up from germline, CDR1 is WSHSY and CDR2 is SAAADI. CDR3 length: 15 residues. Deletions cut 6 bases from V and 8 bases from J, with 19 bases between. The CDR3 protein is CASSRSGWGGEKLFF. In nucleotides, the CDR3 is TGCGCCAGCAGCCGTTCGGGGTGGGGGGGCGAAAAACTGTTTTTT.

This chain links TRBV19 with TRBJ2-7; 10 bases fit TRBD1. Germline V gives CDR1 LNHDA, CDR2 SQIVND (reference sequence). The CDR3 spans 14 residues. Germline trimming cut 5 bases from V and 5 bases from J; bases unmatched to any gene: 6. The CDR3 region is CASSGQDRGDEQYF. The CDR3, as DNA: TGTGCCAGTAGTGGCCAGGACAGGGGGGACGAGCAGTACTTC.

This clone has a single count. Written as DNA, the CDR3 is TGTGCCAGCAGCTCGAACGGGGGGCTGGAGACCCAGTACTTC. It is translated as CASSSNGGLETQYF. The V gene is TRBV7-9, the J gene TRBJ2-5; D might be TRBD2 (7 bases). V lost 4 bases, J lost 5 bases, and 14 bases lay in between. The germline gives CDR1 SEHNR, CDR2 FQNEAQ (reference sequence). This CDR3 is 14 amino acids long.

In DNA, the CDR3 is TGTGCCAGCAGTCGACAGGGGGCGACTAATGAAAAACTGTTTTTT. This translates into CASSRQGATNEKLFF. The chain is built from TRBV6-5 and TRBJ1-4, with TRBD1 matching 10 bases. The CDR3 contains 15 residues. Trimming at V came to 5 bases and at J to 2 bases, leaving 2 bases not matched to a gene. Germline V gene lookup returns CDR1 MNHEY and CDR2 SVGAGI.

This rearrangement joins TRBV10-3 to TRBJ2-7; tentatively, D is TRBD1 (5 bases). Germline CDR1 is ENHRY and CDR2 is SYGVKD. The CDR3 contains 12 residues. The V end lost 7 bases, the J end lost 3 bases, and 10 bases lay between the germline ends. The CDR3 bases are TGTGCCATCACCGACAGTGACTACGAGCAGTACTTC. It encodes CAITDSDYEQYF.

V usage is TRBV28 and J usage is TRBJ1-3; 9 bases match TRBD1. This CDR3 region has 12 residues. Trimming at V came to 9 bases and at J to 4 bases, leaving 1 base not matched to a gene. CDR1 is MDHEN and CDR2 is SYDVKM in the germline V gene. The CDR3 region is CASGTGGNTIYF. Written as DNA, the CDR3 is TGTGCCAGTGGGACAGGGGGAAACACCATATATTTT.

This clone has just a few counts. The chain links TRBV6-1 to TRBJ1-1; 7 bases line up with TRBD1. This CDR3 spans 15 amino acids. The V gene end was trimmed by 2 bases and the J gene end by 1 base; junction bases not matched to a gene: 4. The germline V gene encodes CDR1 MNHNS and CDR2 SASEGT. The CDR3 DNA follows: TGTGCCAGCAGTGAAAGTCGGACAGGGAACACTGAAGCTTTCTTT. Protein product: CASSESRTGNTEAFF.

The chain joins TRBV7-2 to TRBJ2-7; 9 bases match TRBD1. This CDR3 is built from 15 residues. V lost 1 base to trimming and J lost 2 bases; unmatched junction nucleotides: 3. CDR1 and CDR2 from the germline V gene are SGHTA and FQGNSA. The CDR3 loop is CASSLVGQGAYEQYF. The CDR3 nucleotides are TGTGCCAGCAGCTTAGTGGGACAGGGCGCCTACGAGCAGTACTTC. Drawing the rest from reference TRBV7-2 and TRBJ2-7, the complete variable domain is GAGVSQSPSNKVTEKGKDVELRCDPISGHTALYWYRQSLGQGLEFLIYFQGNSAPDKSGLPSDRFSAERTGGSVSTLTIQRTQQEDSAVYLCASSLVGQGAYEQYFGPGTRLTVT.

The chain is built from TRBV11-2 and TRBJ1-1, with 8 positions matching TRBD1. The CDR3 is 14 residues long. Trimming removed 1 base from V and 5 bases from J; junction bases left unmatched: 3. Germline values: CDR1 SGHAT, CDR2 FQNNGV. CDR3 bases: TGTGCCAGCAGCTTAGCCAGGGGGCGAACTGAAGCTTTCTTT. It encodes CASSLARGRTEAFF.

The V and J genes are TRBV28 and TRBJ2-7; maybe TRBD2 (5 bases). The germline V and J ends were trimmed by 2 bases and 1 base, with 12 bases remaining between them. This CDR3 spans 15 amino acids. Looked up from germline, CDR1 is MDHEN and CDR2 is SYDVKM. CDR3 coding DNA: TGTGCCAGCAGTTTAGGCGGGCGTAGATCCTACGAGCAGTACTTC. Protein sequence: CASSLGGRRSYEQYF.

The rearrangement joins TRBV10-2 to TRBJ1-1, with TRBD1 matching 9 bases. The junction had 8 bases not matched to a gene; V was cut back by 8 bases and J by 7 bases. Germline loops: CDR1 WSHSY, CDR2 SAAADI. The CDR3 length is 13 residues. In DNA form, the CDR3 reads TGCGCCAGCTCAAGGGACAGGGTGGTTGAAGCTTTCTTT. Encoded protein: CASSRDRVVEAFF.

The CDR3 loop is CASSQTSSGANVLTF. Written as DNA, the CDR3 is TGTGCCAGCAGCCAGACTAGCTCTGGGGCCAACGTCCTGACTTTC. The chain couples TRBV4-2 to TRBJ2-6; D perhaps matches TRBD2 (6 bases). Germline V gene data show CDR1 as LGHNA and CDR2 as YNFKEQ. Trimming cost V 3 bases and J 0 bases, with 6 bases left between them. CDR3 length: 15 amino acids.

The chain recombines TRBV29-1 with TRBJ2-7; 7 nucleotides align to TRBD1. J was trimmed by 1 base and V by 5 bases; bases with no gene match: 2. This CDR3 is 12 amino acids long. Germline CDR1 reads SQVTM; CDR2 reads ANQGSEA. CDR3 bases: TGCAGCGTTATGACAGGGTCCTACGAGCAGTACTTC. This sequence encodes CSVMTGSYEQYF.

The V gene is TRBV9, the J gene TRBJ2-5, with D hard to call. Trimming removed 0 bases from V and 5 bases from J, with 5 bases in between. Germline CDR1 reads SGDLS; CDR2 reads YYNGEE. The CDR3 has 12 residues. Here the CDR3 reads CASSVAGETQYF. The CDR3 region has the DNA TGTGCCAGCAGCGTAGCCGGTGAGACCCAGTACTTC.

The V gene is TRBV6-5, the J gene TRBJ2-1, with D perhaps matching TRBD1 (5 bases). The germline V gene has CDR1 MNHEY and CDR2 SVGAGI. The CDR3 extends over 14 amino acids. Trimming took off 6 bases at V and 2 bases at J, with 11 bases between the two ends. CDR3 in DNA: TGTGCCAGCAGCAATCAGGGCACCTACAATGAGCAGTTCTTC. Amino acids: CASSNQGTYNEQFF.

This clone was picked up one time. This chain uses TRBV5-6 with TRBJ1-4; TRBD1 matches 11 bases. V gave up 4 bases and J gave up 1 base; unmatched junction bases: 6. Germline V gene data show CDR1 as SGHDT and CDR2 as YYEEEE. The CDR3 length is 17 residues. CDR3 in DNA: TGTGCCAGCAGCCCCAGGACAGGGGGCGTAACTAATGAAAAACTGTTTTTT. Translation: CASSPRTGGVTNEKLFF.

The chain joins TRBV13 to TRBJ2-7; D ambiguous. CDR1 and CDR2 (germline): PRHDT, FYEKMQ (reference sequence). The germline V and J ends were trimmed by 2 bases and 5 bases, with 10 bases remaining between them. The CDR3 extends over 13 amino acids. In DNA form, the CDR3 reads TGTGCCAGCAGCTTACCCAGAGAGGACGAGCAGTACTTC. Residues: CASSLPREDEQYF.

This chain links TRBV15 with TRBJ1-5; D is undetermined. Germline CDR1 reads LNHNV; CDR2 reads YYDKDF (reference sequence). The CDR3 covers 14 residues. The V gene lost 5 bases and the J gene lost 3 bases, with 11 bases spanning the gap. The CDR3 loop reads CATSASGSNQPQHF. The CDR3 coding sequence is TGTGCCACCAGCGCGAGCGGTTCCAATCAGCCCCAGCATTTT.

V gene TRBV7-9 combines with J gene TRBJ2-5; 11 positions match TRBD2. The CDR3 is 15 amino acids. CDR1 is SEHNR, CDR2 FQNEAQ, per germline (reference sequence). With V trimmed by 5 bases and J by 5 bases, 7 bases remained unmatched. The chain's CDR3 is CASSQTSGMWETQYF. The CDR3 coding sequence is TGTGCCAGCAGCCAGACTAGCGGGATGTGGGAGACCCAGTACTTC.